This TCR beta chain was found in a study of T cells in Graves' hyperthyroidism and ophthalmopathy. Findings and limits, study-wide: Ophthalmopathy got predicted by the model a median approximately 6.4 months before its onset.

Comment on this clonotype: Its antigen is still unknown.

Germline CDR1 reads SGDLS; CDR2 reads YYNGEE. Trimming removed 0 bases at V and 4 bases at J, with 22 bases between. CDR3 size: 18 residues. RNA transcripts provided the source from which TCR beta CDR3 regions were amplified. Using the HTBI primer set, a first-round RT-PCR was run on the TCR CDR3. TCRdb reprocessed the multiplex PCR reads via MiXCR and lists one record per CDR3 protein. This table holds 500,000 to 650,000 distinct CDR3 sequences, 17% found once. The sequence was obtained from a woman under 30 with Graves' ophthalmopathy. This chain links TRBV9 with TRBJ1-2, with D hard to call. The sequenced material came from blood. CDR3 residues: CASSVVAGEGGPPYGYTF. The CDR3, as DNA: TGTGCCAGCAGCGTAGTAGCGGGAGAGGGCGGGCCGCCCTATGGCTACACCTTC.